The 24 T cell receptor beta chains presented below share a single source sample, sequenced in a study of blood T cells in healthy people across ages. Through a sample-barcoded 5' primer and a J-beta primer mix, a second PCR was run for roughly 6 to 11 cycles. TCRdb ran MiXCR on the 5' RACE reads and lists one entry per CDR3 protein. The sample has some 730,000 distinct CDR3 sequences; about a fifth are singletons. Material: blood. These receptors were taken from a man in his 70s in good health.

The chain joins TRBV9 to TRBJ2-3; D gene unclear. The germline V and J ends were trimmed by 0 bases and 2 bases, with 10 bases remaining between them. The CDR3 runs 15 residues. Germline CDR1 and CDR2: SGDLS and YYNGEE. This chain's CDR3 is CASSVGRRNTDTQYF. The CDR3 nucleotides read TGTGCCAGCAGCGTAGGGCGAAGGAACACAGATACGCAGTATTTT.

This clonotype has only a few counts. The chain links TRBV5-1 to TRBJ2-1; 7 bases are a match to TRBD2. The CDR3 length is 15 residues. V was clipped by 5 bases and J by 2 bases; unmatched bases: 7. Looked up from germline, CDR1 is SGHRS and CDR2 is YFSETQ. This CDR3 reads CASRYSGSPYNEQFF. CDR3 nucleotides: TGCGCCAGCAGGTATAGCGGGTCCCCCTACAATGAGCAGTTCTTC.

To note about this clonotype: A junction boundary mismatches the germline segment, possibly from a read error. The chain links TRBV28 to TRBJ2-3, with unresolved D. Germline values: CDR1 MDHEN, CDR2 SYDVKM. The CDR3 consists of 12 residues. CDR3 residues: CASSKTSDTQYF. In DNA form, the CDR3 reads TGCGCCAGCAGTAAGACCTCAGATACGCAGTATTTT.

The rearrangement links TRBV15 to TRBJ1-2, with 8 bases lining up with TRBD1. The germline V gene has CDR1 LNHNV and CDR2 YYDKDF (reference sequence). With 5 bases clipped from V and 2 bases from J, the junction kept 1 base outside the gene matches. The CDR3 is 13 residues long. The CDR3 protein is CATSWDRNYGYTF. The CDR3 region has the DNA TGTGCCACCAGCTGGGACAGGAACTATGGCTACACCTTC.

The chain employs TRBV27 and TRBJ1-5; 8 bases fit TRBD1. The CDR3 is made up of 14 amino acids. Trimming at V came to 6 bases and at J to 3 bases, leaving 4 bases not matched to a gene. Germline lookup yields CDR1 MNHEY and CDR2 SMNVEV (reference sequence). The CDR3 DNA is TGTGCCAGCAGCCAGGGACAGGTCAATCAGCCCCAGCATTTT. This codes for CASSQGQVNQPQHF.

The chain is built from TRBV7-2 and TRBJ1-6; TRBD1 aligns across 9 bases. With V trimmed by 5 bases and J by 7 bases, 12 bases remained unmatched. Looked up from germline, CDR1 is SGHTA and CDR2 is FQGNSA. This CDR3 is built from 17 residues. CDR3 region: CASSTRTTGGKNSPLHF. CDR3 coding DNA: TGTGCCAGCAGCACAAGGACGACAGGGGGAAAGAATTCACCCCTCCACTTT.

The sample holds a few counts of this clonotype. The chain joins TRBV12-3 or TRBV12-4 to TRBJ2-3; TRBD1 matches 11 bases. J gave up 2 bases and V 5 bases, and 6 bases lay outside the gene matches. The CDR3 contains 16 residues. CDR3 residues: CASSSGQGASTDTQYF. The CDR3 DNA is TGTGCCAGCAGTAGCGGACAGGGGGCGTCCACAGATACGCAGTATTTT.

This sequence joins TRBV7-2 and TRBJ1-2; D call uncertain. CDR1 is SGHTA and CDR2 is FQGNSA in the germline V gene. V gave up 4 bases and J gave up 2 bases, with 17 bases separating them. CDR3 length: 16 amino acids. In nucleotides, the CDR3 is TGTGCCAGCAGCTCCCGTGGGAGGGATTGGAACTATGGCTACACCTTC. Amino acid sequence: CASSSRGRDWNYGYTF.

The V call is TRBV5-1, the J call TRBJ2-5; the match to TRBD2 covers 9 bases. CDR1 SGHRS and CDR2 YFSETQ come from the germline V gene. V lost 0 bases and J lost 14; bases outside the gene matches: 8. CDR3 size: 13 residues. The CDR3 loop reads CASSLGTSDNVYF. As DNA, the CDR3 is TGCGCCAGCAGCTTGGGGACTAGCGACAATGTTTACTTC.

The chain has TRBV5-1 and TRBJ2-2; D call uncertain. CDR1 and CDR2 from the germline V gene are SGHRS and YFSETQ. This CDR3 is built from 15 residues. Trimming pared 2 bases from V and 1 base from J, leaving 9 bases between. The DNA for the CDR3 is TGCGCCAGCAGCTTAGAACTTCTGAACACCGGGGAGCTGTTTTTT. Amino acid sequence: CASSLELLNTGELFF.

There are a few counts of this clonotype. This chain joins TRBV7-8 and TRBJ2-4; D possibly corresponds to TRBD1 (6 bases). V was trimmed by 5 bases and J by 7 bases, leaving 15 bases between them. Germline assignment: CDR1 SGHVS and CDR2 FQNEAQ. The CDR3 totals 14 residues. The CDR3 sequence: CASSRSTGSNIQYF. The CDR3 coding sequence is TGTGCCAGCAGCCGAAGTACAGGGAGTAACATTCAGTACTTC.

The CDR3 DNA reads TGTGCCAGCAGTGGATCGATTTTGGGTGGCTACACCTTC. It translates to CASSGSILGGYTF. The V gene is TRBV2, the J gene TRBJ1-2; D uncertain. CDR3 length: 13 amino acids. The V gene's germline CDR1 is SNHLY and CDR2 FYNNEI. Trimming stripped 4 bases from V and 7 bases from J, with 13 bases between.

The rearrangement joins TRBV20-1 to TRBJ1-5; a weak D match, TRBD1 (5 bases). CDR1 is DFQATT, CDR2 SNEGSKA, per germline (reference sequence). CDR3 length: 14 residues. Between the trimmed V and J ends, which lost 4 bases and 5 bases, there was a span of 15 bases. The CDR3 bases are TGCAGTGCTACCCGTGGGGCCTCGGATCAGCCCCAGCATTTT. Its protein product is CSATRGASDQPQHF.

V gene TRBV12-5 combines with J gene TRBJ2-1, with D perhaps TRBD1 (6 bases). Looked up from germline, CDR1 is LGHNT and CDR2 is FRNRAP. The CDR3 is made up of 15 amino acids. V lost 7 bases, J lost 7 bases, and 20 bases lay in between. The CDR3 reads CASALDRTPRNEQFF. CDR3 nucleotides: TGTGCTAGTGCCCTCGACAGGACCCCTCGGAATGAGCAGTTCTTC.

The table lists this clonotype with a count of one. This rearrangement joins TRBV10-1 to TRBJ2-1, with 13 positions matching TRBD2. Germline V gives CDR1 WNHNN, CDR2 SYGVQD (reference sequence). Trimming at V came to 4 bases and at J to 9 bases, leaving 9 bases not matched to a gene. The CDR3 covers 16 residues. The CDR3 is CASSVRLAGGTVEQFF. DNA for the CDR3: TGCGCCAGCAGTGTACGACTAGCGGGGGGTACTGTTGAGCAGTTCTTC.

Of note for this clonotype: The germline gene is not matched at one end of the junction; a read error may be the cause. CDR3 residues: CASTLEGLAGGPTGALFF. The DNA for the CDR3 is TGCGCCAGCACCTTGGAGGGACTAGCGGGGGGGCCCACCGGGGCGCTGTTTTTT. The chain couples TRBV5-1 to TRBJ2-2, with 16 bases matching TRBD2. CDR1 SGHRS and CDR2 YFSETQ come from the germline V gene. The CDR3 is 18 amino acids.

The chain carries TRBV6-6 and TRBJ2-5; 7 bases line up with TRBD1. This CDR3 has 14 residues. V dropped 7 bases and J dropped 4; count of bases not matched to a gene: 9. CDR1 and CDR2 (germline): MNHNY, SVGAGI (reference sequence). For the CDR3, the DNA is TGTGCCAGCAACCGACAGGGTTGGTCAGAGACCCAGTACTTC. As protein: CASNRQGWSETQYF.

This clonotype was recorded a few times. J is TRBJ2-1 and V is TRBV27; 7 bases agree with TRBD2. CDR3 length: 14 residues. Germline V gene sequence: CDR1 MNHEY, CDR2 SMNVEV (reference sequence). Trimming took 11 bases from V and 6 from J; bases not matched to a gene: 13. The CDR3: CAVEDGAGTNEQFF. The CDR3, as DNA: TGTGCCGTCGAAGATGGAGCGGGAACCAATGAGCAGTTCTTC.

Only one count was recorded for this clonotype. CDR3 sequence reads: CATSRVRPGSYNSPLHF. As DNA, the CDR3 is TGTGCCACCAGCAGGGTCCGTCCAGGTTCCTATAATTCACCCCTCCACTTT. The V gene is TRBV15, the J gene TRBJ1-6, with unresolved D. Germline V lookup: CDR1 LNHNV, CDR2 YYDKDF (reference sequence). This CDR3 has 17 residues. Deletions cut 3 bases from V and 1 base from J, with 13 bases between.

The chain employs TRBV7-9 and TRBJ1-6; D is perhaps TRBD1 (5 bases). This CDR3 spans 12 amino acids. The ends were cut back, 5 bases at V and 10 bases at J, with 9 bases in the middle. Germline loops: CDR1 SEHNR, CDR2 FQNEAQ (reference sequence). CDR3 region: CASSRGDSPLHF. Here the CDR3 DNA reads TGTGCCAGCAGCCGGGGGGACTCACCCCTCCACTTT.

Only a few counts were recorded for this clonotype. The chain has TRBV7-2 and TRBJ1-2; 7 bases are a match to TRBD1. The CDR3 loop spans 15 amino acids. With 6 bases clipped from V and 2 bases from J, the junction kept 9 bases outside the gene matches. Germline CDR1 SGHTA, CDR2 FQGNSA. CDR3 loop: CASSSWTGENYGYTF. The CDR3 region has the DNA TGTGCCAGCAGTTCATGGACAGGTGAAAACTATGGCTACACCTTC.

The table lists this clonotype with a few counts. The J gene is TRBJ1-2, the V gene TRBV9; maybe TRBD1 (6 bases). The germline V gene encodes CDR1 SGDLS and CDR2 YYNGEE. The V and J ends lost 4 bases and 2 bases respectively, with 15 bases between them. This CDR3 is 15 amino acids long. The CDR3 nucleotides are TGTGCCAGCAGCTTGTCGACAGGAACAAACTATGGCTACACCTTC. Translation: CASSLSTGTNYGYTF.

This chain connects TRBV24-1 to TRBJ2-7, with a weak D call TRBD2 (5 bases). The V gene's germline CDR1 is KGHDR and CDR2 SFDVKD. This CDR3 is 16 amino acids long. The V and J ends lost 0 bases and 2 bases respectively, with 13 bases between them. This chain's CDR3 is CATSDLREQAAYEQYF. Here the CDR3 DNA reads TGTGCCACCAGTGATTTGCGGGAACAAGCGGCCTACGAGCAGTACTTC.

The J gene is TRBJ1-2, the V gene TRBV3-1; 11 nucleotides line up with TRBD1. The J segment lost 4 bases and the V segment lost 1 base, leaving 8 bases of the junction unmatched. The CDR3 spans 17 residues. Germline lookup yields CDR1 LGHDT and CDR2 YNNKEL (reference sequence). The CDR3 spells CASSQVSPDRGPYGYTF. As DNA, the CDR3 is TGTGCCAGCAGCCAAGTATCCCCGGACAGGGGGCCCTATGGCTACACCTTC.